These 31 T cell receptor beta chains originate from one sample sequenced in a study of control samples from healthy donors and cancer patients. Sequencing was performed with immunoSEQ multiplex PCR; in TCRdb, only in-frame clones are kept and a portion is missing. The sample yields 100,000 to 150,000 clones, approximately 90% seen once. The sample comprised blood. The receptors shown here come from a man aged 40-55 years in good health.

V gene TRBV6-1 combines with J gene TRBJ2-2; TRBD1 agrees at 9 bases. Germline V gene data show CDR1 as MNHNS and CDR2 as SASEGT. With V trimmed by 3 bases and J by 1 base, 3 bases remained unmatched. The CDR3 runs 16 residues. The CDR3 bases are TGTGCCAGCAGTGATACAGGGGGCCGGAACACCGGGGAGCTGTTTTTT. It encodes CASSDTGGRNTGELFF.

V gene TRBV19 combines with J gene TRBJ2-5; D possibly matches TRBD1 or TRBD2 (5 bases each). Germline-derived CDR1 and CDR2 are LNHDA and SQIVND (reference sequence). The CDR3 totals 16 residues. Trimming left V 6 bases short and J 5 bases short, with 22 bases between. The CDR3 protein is CASRQDGTALGETQYF. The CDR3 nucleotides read TGTGCCAGTAGGCAAGATGGGACCGCCCTCGGGGAGACCCAGTACTTC. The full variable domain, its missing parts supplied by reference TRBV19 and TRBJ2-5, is DGGITQSPKYLFRKEGQNVTLSCEQNLNHDAMYWYRQDPGQGLRLIYYSQIVNDFQKGDIAEGYSVSREKKESFPLTVTSAQKNPTAFYLCASRQDGTALGETQYFGPGTRLLVL.

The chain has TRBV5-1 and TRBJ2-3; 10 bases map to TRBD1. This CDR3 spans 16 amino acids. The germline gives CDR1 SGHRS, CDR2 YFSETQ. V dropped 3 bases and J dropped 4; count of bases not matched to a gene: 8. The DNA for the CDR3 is TGCGCCAGCAGCTCCGGGACAGGGGTCCCCTCAGATACGCAGTATTTT. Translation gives CASSSGTGVPSDTQYF.

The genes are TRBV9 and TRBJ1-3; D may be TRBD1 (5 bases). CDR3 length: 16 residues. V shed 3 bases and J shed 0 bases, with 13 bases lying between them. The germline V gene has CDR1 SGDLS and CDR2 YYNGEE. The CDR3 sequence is CASSERGDLSGNTIYF. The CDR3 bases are TGTGCCAGCAGCGAGCGAGGGGACCTCTCTGGAAACACCATATATTTT.

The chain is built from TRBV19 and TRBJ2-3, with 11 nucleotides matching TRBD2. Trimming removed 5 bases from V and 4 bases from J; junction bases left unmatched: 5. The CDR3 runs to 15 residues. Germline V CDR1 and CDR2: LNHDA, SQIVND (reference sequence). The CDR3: CASSASGGLPDTQYF. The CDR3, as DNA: TGTGCCAGTAGTGCTAGCGGGGGGCTCCCAGATACGCAGTATTTT. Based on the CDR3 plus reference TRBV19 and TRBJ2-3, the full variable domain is DGGITQSPKYLFRKEGQNVTLSCEQNLNHDAMYWYRQDPGQGLRLIYYSQIVNDFQKGDIAEGYSVSREKKESFPLTVTSAQKNPTAFYLCASSASGGLPDTQYFGPGTRLTVL.

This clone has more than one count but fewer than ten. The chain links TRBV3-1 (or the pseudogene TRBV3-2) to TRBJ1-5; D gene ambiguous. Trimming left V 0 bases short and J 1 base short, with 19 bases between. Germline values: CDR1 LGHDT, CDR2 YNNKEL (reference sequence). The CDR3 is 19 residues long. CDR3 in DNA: TGTGCCAGCAGCCAAGAATACACCTTGGGGTTAGGGAGCAATCAGCCCCAGCATTTT. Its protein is CASSQEYTLGLGSNQPQHF.

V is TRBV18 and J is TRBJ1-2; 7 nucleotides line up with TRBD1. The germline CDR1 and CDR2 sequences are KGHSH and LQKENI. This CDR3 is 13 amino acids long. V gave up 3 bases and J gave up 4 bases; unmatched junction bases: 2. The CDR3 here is CASSPDRLYGYTF. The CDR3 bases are TGTGCCAGCTCACCGGACAGGCTCTATGGCTACACCTTC.

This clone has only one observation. CDR3 residues: CASSDSGDGNTIYF. The CDR3 coding sequence is TGTGCCAGCAGTGATTCAGGAGATGGAAACACCATATATTTT. The chain links TRBV2 to TRBJ1-3; no reliable D call. The CDR3 has 14 residues. Germline loops: CDR1 SNHLY, CDR2 FYNNEI. The V end lost 3 bases, the J end lost 3 bases, and 9 bases lay between the germline ends.

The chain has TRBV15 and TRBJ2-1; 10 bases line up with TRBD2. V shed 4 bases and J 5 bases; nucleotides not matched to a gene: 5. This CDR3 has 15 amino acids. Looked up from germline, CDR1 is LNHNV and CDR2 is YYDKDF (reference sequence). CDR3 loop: CATSTRTSGDNEQFF. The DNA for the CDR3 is TGTGCCACCAGCACTCGGACTAGCGGCGACAATGAGCAGTTCTTC.

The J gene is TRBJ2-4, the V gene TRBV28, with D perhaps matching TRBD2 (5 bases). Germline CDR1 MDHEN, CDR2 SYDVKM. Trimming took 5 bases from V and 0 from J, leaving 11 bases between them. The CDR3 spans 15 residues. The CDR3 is CASSPRRLAKNIQYF. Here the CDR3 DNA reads TGTGCCAGCAGTCCAAGGAGGCTAGCCAAAAACATTCAGTACTTC.

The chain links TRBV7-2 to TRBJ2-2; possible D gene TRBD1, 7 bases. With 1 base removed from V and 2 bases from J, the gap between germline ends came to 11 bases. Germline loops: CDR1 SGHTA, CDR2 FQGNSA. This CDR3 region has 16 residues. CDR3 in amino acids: CASSLGRGPNTGELFF. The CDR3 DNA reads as TGTGCCAGCAGCTTAGGGAGGGGGCCCAACACCGGGGAGCTGTTTTTT.

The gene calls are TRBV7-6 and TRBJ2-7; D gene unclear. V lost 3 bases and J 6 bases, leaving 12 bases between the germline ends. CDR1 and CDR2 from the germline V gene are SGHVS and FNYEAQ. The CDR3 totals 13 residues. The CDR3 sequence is CASSLAATAEQYF. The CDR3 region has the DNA TGTGCCAGCAGCTTGGCGGCGACGGCCGAGCAGTACTTC.

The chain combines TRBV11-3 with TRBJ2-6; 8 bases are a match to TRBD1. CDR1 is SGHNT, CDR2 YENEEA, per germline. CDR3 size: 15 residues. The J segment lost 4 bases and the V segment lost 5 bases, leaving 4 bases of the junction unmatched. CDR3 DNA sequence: TGTGCCAGCAGCCCCAGGGGGCCCGGGGCCAACGTCCTGACTTTC. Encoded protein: CASSPRGPGANVLTF.

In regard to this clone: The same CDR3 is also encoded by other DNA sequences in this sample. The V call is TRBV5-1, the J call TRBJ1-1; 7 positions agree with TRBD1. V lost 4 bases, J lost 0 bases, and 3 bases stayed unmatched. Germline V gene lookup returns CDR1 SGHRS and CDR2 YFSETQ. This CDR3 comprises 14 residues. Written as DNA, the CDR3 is TGCGCCAGCAGCCCCGGGACAGTGAACACTGAAGCTTTCTTT. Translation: CASSPGTVNTEAFF.

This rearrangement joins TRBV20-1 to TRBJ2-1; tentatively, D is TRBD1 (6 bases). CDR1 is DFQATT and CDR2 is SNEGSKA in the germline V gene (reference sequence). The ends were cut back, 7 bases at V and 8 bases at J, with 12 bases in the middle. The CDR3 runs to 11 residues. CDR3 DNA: TGCAGTGGAGACAGGTTTGATGAGCAGTTCTTC. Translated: CSGDRFDEQFF.

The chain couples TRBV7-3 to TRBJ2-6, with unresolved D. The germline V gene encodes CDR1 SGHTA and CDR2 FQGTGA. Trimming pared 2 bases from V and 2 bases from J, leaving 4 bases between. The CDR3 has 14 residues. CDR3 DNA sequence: TGTGCCAGCAGCTTAGCACCTGGGGCCAACGTCCTGACTTTC. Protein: CASSLAPGANVLTF.

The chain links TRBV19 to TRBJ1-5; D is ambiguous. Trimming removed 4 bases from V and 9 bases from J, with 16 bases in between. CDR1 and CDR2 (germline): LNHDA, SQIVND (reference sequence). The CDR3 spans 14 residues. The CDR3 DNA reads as TGTGCCAGTAGTACTCAGGCAGAGGATTCGCCCCAGCATTTT. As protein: CASSTQAEDSPQHF.

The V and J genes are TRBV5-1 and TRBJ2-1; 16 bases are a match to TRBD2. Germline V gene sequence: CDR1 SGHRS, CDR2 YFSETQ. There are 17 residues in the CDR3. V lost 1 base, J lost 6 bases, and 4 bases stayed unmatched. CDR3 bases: TGCGCCAGCAGCTTGAGCGGGACTAGCGGGGGGGTCAATGAGCAGTTCTTC. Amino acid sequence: CASSLSGTSGGVNEQFF.

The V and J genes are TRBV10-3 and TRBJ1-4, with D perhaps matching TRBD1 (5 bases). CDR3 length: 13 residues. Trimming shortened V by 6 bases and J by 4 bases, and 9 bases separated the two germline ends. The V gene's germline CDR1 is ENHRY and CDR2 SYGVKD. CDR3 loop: CAIRRDVNEKLFF. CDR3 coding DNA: TGTGCCATCAGGAGGGACGTTAATGAAAAACTGTTTTTT.

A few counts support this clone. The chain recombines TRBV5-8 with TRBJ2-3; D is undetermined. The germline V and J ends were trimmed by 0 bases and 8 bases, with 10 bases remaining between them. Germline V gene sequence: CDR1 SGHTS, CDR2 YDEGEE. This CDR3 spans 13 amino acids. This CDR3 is CASSLGPQGTQYF. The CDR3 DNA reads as TGTGCCAGCAGCTTGGGACCACAAGGTACGCAGTATTTT.

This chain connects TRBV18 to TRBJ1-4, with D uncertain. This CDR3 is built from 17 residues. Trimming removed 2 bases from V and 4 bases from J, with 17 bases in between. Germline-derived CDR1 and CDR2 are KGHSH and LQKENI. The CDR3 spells CASSPSGFGRHNEKLFF. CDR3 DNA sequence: TGTGCCAGCTCACCATCGGGATTTGGACGGCATAATGAAAAACTGTTTTTT. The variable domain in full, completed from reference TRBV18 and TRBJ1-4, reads NAGVMQNPRHLVRRRGQEARLRCSPMKGHSHVYWYRQLPEEGLKFMVYLQKENIIDESGMPKERFSAEFPKEGPSILRIQQVVRGDSAAYFCASSPSGFGRHNEKLFFGSGTQLSVL.

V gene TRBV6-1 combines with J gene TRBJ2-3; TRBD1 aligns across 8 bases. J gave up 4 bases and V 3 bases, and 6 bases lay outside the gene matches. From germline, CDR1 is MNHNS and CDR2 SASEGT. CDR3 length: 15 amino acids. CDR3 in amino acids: CASSDMAGQADTQYF. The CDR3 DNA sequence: TGTGCCAGCAGTGATATGGCGGGACAGGCAGATACGCAGTATTTT.

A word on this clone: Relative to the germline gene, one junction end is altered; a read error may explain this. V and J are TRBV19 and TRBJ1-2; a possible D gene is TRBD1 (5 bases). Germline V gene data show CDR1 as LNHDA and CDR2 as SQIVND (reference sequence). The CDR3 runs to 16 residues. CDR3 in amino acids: CASSIRAGHENRRPHF. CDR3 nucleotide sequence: TGTGCCAGTAGTATTCGGGCAGGACACGAAAATCGGAGGCCACACTTC.

The CDR3 spells CASSSGPSGAHEQYF. The CDR3 DNA follows: TGTGCCAGCAGCTCTGGTCCCTCAGGGGCCCACGAGCAGTACTTC. V is TRBV11-2 and J is TRBJ2-7; D might be TRBD1 (6 bases). The V end lost 4 bases, the J end lost 5 bases, and 18 bases lay between the germline ends. This CDR3 is built from 15 residues. CDR1 and CDR2 from the germline V gene are SGHAT and FQNNGV.

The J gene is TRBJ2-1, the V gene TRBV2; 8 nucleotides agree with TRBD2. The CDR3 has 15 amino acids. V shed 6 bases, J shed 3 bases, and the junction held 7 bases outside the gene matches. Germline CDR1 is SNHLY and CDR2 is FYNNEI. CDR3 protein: CASRVSGTIYNEQFF. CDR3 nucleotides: TGTGCCAGCAGGGTTAGCGGGACTATCTACAATGAGCAGTTCTTC.

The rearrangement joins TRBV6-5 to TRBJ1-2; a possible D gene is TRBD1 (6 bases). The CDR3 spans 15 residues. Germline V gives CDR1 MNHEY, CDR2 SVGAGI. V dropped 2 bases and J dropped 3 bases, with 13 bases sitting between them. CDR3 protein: CASSYAGPGDYGYTF. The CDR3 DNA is TGTGCCAGCAGTTACGCCGGGCCAGGGGACTATGGCTACACCTTC.

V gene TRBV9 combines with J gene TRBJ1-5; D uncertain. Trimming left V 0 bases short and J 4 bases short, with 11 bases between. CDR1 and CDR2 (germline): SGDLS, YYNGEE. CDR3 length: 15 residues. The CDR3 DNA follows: TGTGCCAGCAGCGTAGCGGGGTCAGGTAATCAGCCCCAGCATTTT. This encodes CASSVAGSGNQPQHF.

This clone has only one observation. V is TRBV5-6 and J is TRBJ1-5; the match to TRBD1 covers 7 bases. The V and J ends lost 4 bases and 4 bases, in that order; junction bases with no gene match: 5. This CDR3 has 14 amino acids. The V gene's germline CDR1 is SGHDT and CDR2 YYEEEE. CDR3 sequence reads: CASSQMGQNQPQHF. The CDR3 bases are TGTGCCAGCAGCCAAATGGGACAGAATCAGCCCCAGCATTTT.

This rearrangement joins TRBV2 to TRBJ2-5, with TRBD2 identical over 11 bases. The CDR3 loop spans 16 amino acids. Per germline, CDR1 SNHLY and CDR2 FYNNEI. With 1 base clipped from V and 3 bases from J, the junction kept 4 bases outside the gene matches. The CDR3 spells CASSEDLAGGEETQYF. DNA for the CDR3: TGTGCCAGCAGTGAAGACCTAGCGGGGGGCGAAGAGACCCAGTACTTC.

CDR3 DNA sequence: TGTGCCAGCAGCGTAGACCCCGGGGGCGATCAGCCCCAGCATTTT. It codes for CASSVDPGGDQPQHF. V usage is TRBV9 and J usage is TRBJ1-5; D possibly corresponds to TRBD1 (6 bases). Germline values: CDR1 SGDLS, CDR2 YYNGEE. V was clipped by 0 bases and J by 5 bases, with 12 bases between them. The CDR3 totals 15 residues.

The CDR3, as DNA: TGTGCCAGCAGCTCGGCGGTCACGCGGGGGGACACCGGGGAGCTGTTTTTT. Amino acids: CASSSAVTRGDTGELFF. The chain joins TRBV5-4 to TRBJ2-2, with 8 bases fitting TRBD2. The junction had 10 bases not matched to a gene; V was cut back by 3 bases and J by 3 bases. CDR1 SGHNT and CDR2 YYREEE come from the germline V gene (reference sequence). The CDR3 is 17 amino acids.